The next 5 T cell receptor beta chains were all read from a single sample in a study of cytomegalovirus exposure and HLA in healthy donors. Primers: 60 Vbeta forward and 13 Jbeta reverse. Clones were sequenced by immunoSEQ multiplex PCR, and TCRdb holds only the in-frame ones, with some missing. The profile covers more than 250,000 clones, with roughly 90% appearing a single time and about 2.3% taken by the ten largest. Sequences were obtained from PBMCs. These receptors originate from a woman aged 18-35 years in good health and CMV-seronegative.

The V gene is TRBV10-3, the J gene TRBJ1-1; possible D gene TRBD1, 6 bases. The CDR3 consists of 14 residues. V lost 6 bases and J 4 bases, leaving 15 bases between the germline ends. Germline V lookup: CDR1 ENHRY, CDR2 SYGVKD. CDR3 in DNA: TGTGCCATCAGGACACAGGGACGAAGCACTGAAGCTTTCTTT. Translation: CAIRTQGRSTEAFF.

This sequence joins TRBV6-1 and TRBJ1-6, with D perhaps matching TRBD1 (5 bases). The CDR3 extends over 16 amino acids. Germline V gives CDR1 MNHNS, CDR2 SASEGT. V was cut by 0 bases and J by 4 bases, with 10 bases left in between. CDR3 protein: CASSEAGGAYNSPLHF. Here the CDR3 DNA reads TGTGCCAGCAGTGAAGCGGGAGGGGCGTATAATTCACCCCTCCACTTT.

In its sample, this clone was seen a few times. J is TRBJ2-3 and V is TRBV13; D is uncertain. The CDR3 consists of 15 residues. With 0 bases removed from V and 0 bases from J, the gap between germline ends came to 7 bases. Germline V gene sequence: CDR1 PRHDT, CDR2 FYEKMQ (reference sequence). CDR3 sequence (DNA): TGTGCCAGCAGCTTAGGTTTGTATAGCACAGATACGCAGTATTTT. Protein sequence: CASSLGLYSTDTQYF.

This chain uses TRBV5-6 with TRBJ2-7, with D maybe TRBD2 (6 bases). V was trimmed by 2 bases and J by 3 bases, leaving 18 bases between them. The CDR3 totals 16 residues. The germline V gene encodes CDR1 SGHDT and CDR2 YYEEEE. In DNA, the CDR3 is TGTGCCAGCAGCTTAATGAGCATTGGGGGGAGCTACGAGCAGTACTTC. Its translation: CASSLMSIGGSYEQYF.

The V and J genes are TRBV2 and TRBJ2-7; TRBD2 aligns across 8 bases. Looked up from germline, CDR1 is SNHLY and CDR2 is FYNNEI. After removal of 6 bases from V and 1 base from J, the junction contained 8 bases not matched to a gene. The CDR3 runs 15 residues. The CDR3 nucleotides read TGTGCCAGCAGAGAGCTCCCTAGCGGGTCCTACGAGCAGTACTTC. Residues: CASRELPSGSYEQYF.